This T cell receptor beta chain was identified in a study of shared clonotypes between healthy human individuals. The study's findings and limits: It was expected that sequencing depth would affect clonotype sharing among donors.

There are 13 residues in the CDR3. The ends were cut back, 0 bases at V and 11 bases at J, with 14 bases in the middle. The germline V gene encodes CDR1 SGHRS and CDR2 YFSETQ. This table comes from immunoSEQ multiplex PCR, and its TCRdb copy is limited to in-frame clones, with some not included. Here the sample spans about half a million clones, 60% to 85% being singletons. For this clone: The antigen is unknown.

Donors comprised only Caucasian adults living in Nashville, Tennessee. Genomic DNA, for the unsorted samples, came from tens of millions of PBMCs. The TCR comes from a woman in her thirties or forties in good health. Some clones in this sample may be carry-over from other donors' samples. The chain uses TRBV5-1 and TRBJ1-1, with a possible D match to TRBD1 (5 bases). Sample: PBMCs. This chain's CDR3 is CASSLASTAGAFF. CDR3 nucleotide sequence: TGCGCCAGCAGCTTGGCCTCGACAGCTGGCGCTTTCTTT.